These 8 T cell receptor beta chains came from one sample sequenced in a study of neurological immune-mediated disorders. Time point described: longitudinal time-point 3. TCRdb re-called the 5' RACE reads with MiXCR, one entry per CDR3 protein. The repertoire holds 93,000 or so distinct CDR3 sequences, 9.5% to 14% seen once, with approximately 3.1% in the top ten. The sequenced sample was PBMCs. The receptors derive from a female donor with HTLV-1-associated myelopathy (HAM/TSP).

This clonotype was detected ten times or more. The CDR3 sequence: CASRERLAGGSEQFF. Written as DNA, the CDR3 is TGTGCCAGCAGGGAGAGACTAGCGGGGGGCAGCGAGCAGTTCTTC. The gene calls are TRBV7-2 and TRBJ2-1; 13 bases line up with TRBD2. J gave up 10 bases and V 6 bases, and 9 bases lay outside the gene matches. CDR3 length: 15 residues. Germline CDR1 SGHTA, CDR2 FQGNSA.

In its sample, this clonotype was seen many times. The rearrangement links TRBV4-1 to TRBJ2-3, with D maybe TRBD1 (6 bases). The CDR3 is 17 amino acids. Trimming cost V 2 bases and J 3 bases, with 18 bases left between them. CDR1 is MGHRA, CDR2 YSYEKL, per germline. The CDR3 loop reads CASSQSGIQGTTDTQYF. The DNA for the CDR3 is TGCGCCAGCAGCCAATCCGGAATCCAGGGGACGACAGATACGCAGTATTTT.

This clonotype was recorded many times. V gene TRBV7-7 combines with J gene TRBJ2-6; 8 positions match TRBD1. Losses at the gene ends were 1 base for V and 2 bases for J; bases not matched to a gene: 4. Looked up from germline, CDR1 is SSHAT and CDR2 is FNYEAQ (reference sequence). There are 17 residues in the CDR3. The CDR3 DNA sequence: TGTGCCAGCAGCTTAGAGGCAGGGGGCGCTGGGGCCAACGTCCTGACTTTC. Protein: CASSLEAGGAGANVLTF.

In its sample, this clonotype was seen once. With a much larger clone just one base away, this may be a read error. The rearrangement joins TRBV12-3 or TRBV12-4 to TRBJ1-5, with 11 bases fitting TRBD1. The length of the CDR3 is 15 residues. V lost 6 bases and J lost 10; bases outside the gene matches: 11. The CDR3 sequence: CASSSGTGGSHPQHF. DNA of the CDR3: TGTGCCAGCAGCTCCGGGACAGGGGGTTCGCATCCCCAGCATTTT.

In its sample, this clonotype was seen many times. V is TRBV10-1 and J is TRBJ2-2, with D perhaps matching TRBD2 (6 bases). Germline values: CDR1 WNHNN, CDR2 SYGVQD (reference sequence). Trimming took 5 bases from V and 5 from J, leaving 12 bases between them. This CDR3 comprises 14 residues. CDR3 residues: CASSSGTQTGELFF. As DNA, the CDR3 is TGCGCCAGCAGTTCCGGGACTCAAACCGGGGAGCTGTTTTTT.

With respect to this clonotype: Its ends do not fully match the called genes, so a read error is possible. V gene TRBV20-1 combines with J gene TRBJ1-6; D uncertain. CDR3 length equals 16 residues. Germline lookup yields CDR1 DFQATT and CDR2 SNEGSKA (reference sequence). DNA for the CDR3: TGCAGTGCTAGAGGACGCCGCAGATCCTATAATTCACCCATCCACTTT. It specifies CSARGRRRSYNSPIHF.

This clonotype was counted ten times or more. The rearrangement joins TRBV28 to TRBJ1-1; possible D gene TRBD1, 6 bases. Deletions cut 6 bases from V and 4 bases from J, with 15 bases between. This CDR3 spans 14 amino acids. The germline V gene encodes CDR1 MDHEN and CDR2 SYDVKM. The CDR3 sequence: CASSSHREGTEAFF. The CDR3 nucleotides read TGTGCCAGCAGCTCCCACAGGGAAGGCACTGAAGCTTTCTTT.

At least ten counts were recorded for this clonotype. The chain links TRBV5-1 to TRBJ2-7; TRBD1 or TRBD2 may be the D gene (6 bases each). V was cut by 4 bases and J by 4 bases, with 15 bases left in between. The CDR3 length is 14 residues. Germline-derived CDR1 and CDR2 are SGHRS and YFSETQ. CDR3 sequence (DNA): TGCGCCAGCAGCGGAGGGGGAATCGGGTACGAGCAGTACTTC. Its protein product is CASSGGGIGYEQYF.